This paragraph covers one T cell receptor (beta chain) sequence. Its target is not known. The CDR3 is 13 amino acids. Germline values: CDR1 SGDLS, CDR2 YYNGEE. Deletions cut 0 bases from V and 9 bases from J, with 7 bases between. The donors were members of the roughly 120-subject validation cohort (separate from the approximately 670-subject first cohort). Using immunoSEQ multiplex PCR, the repertoire was profiled, and TCRdb retains in-frame clones only, with some absent. This sample has approximately 130,000 clones; about 84% occur once, and the top ten carry about 2%. The sample is drawn from a study of cytomegalovirus exposure and HLA in healthy donors. As for the study in general: The 90 to 150 validation repertoires used a platform that matched the one used for the approximately 700 first-cohort repertoires, as a later analysis reported. General study points: The finding came from a later analysis; first-cohort TCR clusters tended to co-occur in the roughly 120 validation repertoires.

The sequence came from a woman aged 25 to 39 in good health and CMV-seronegative. Source material: PBMCs. The V and J genes are TRBV9 and TRBJ1-6; D gene unclear. CDR3 loop: CASSVDPFSPLHF. CDR3 nucleotide sequence: TGTGCCAGCAGCGTAGATCCTTTTTCACCCCTCCACTTT.